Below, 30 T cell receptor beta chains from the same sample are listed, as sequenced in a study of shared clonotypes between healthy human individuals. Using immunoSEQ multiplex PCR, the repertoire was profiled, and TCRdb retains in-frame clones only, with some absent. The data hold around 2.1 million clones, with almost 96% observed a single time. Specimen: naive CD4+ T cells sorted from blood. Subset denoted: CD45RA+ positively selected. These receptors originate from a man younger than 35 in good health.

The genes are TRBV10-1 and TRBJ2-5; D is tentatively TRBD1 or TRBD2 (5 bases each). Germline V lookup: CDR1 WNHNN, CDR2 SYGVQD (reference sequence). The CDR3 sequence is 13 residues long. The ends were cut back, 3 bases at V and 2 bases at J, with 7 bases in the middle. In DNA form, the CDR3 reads TGCGCCAGCAGTGACGGGACGCAAGAGACCCAGTACTTC. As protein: CASSDGTQETQYF.

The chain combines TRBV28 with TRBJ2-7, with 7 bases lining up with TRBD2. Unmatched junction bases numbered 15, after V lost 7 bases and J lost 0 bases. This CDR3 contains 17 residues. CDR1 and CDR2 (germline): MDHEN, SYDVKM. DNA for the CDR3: TGTGCCAGCAAACTAAGGGAGGGCGGCCCGAGCTCCTACGAGCAGTACTTC. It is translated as CASKLREGGPSSYEQYF.

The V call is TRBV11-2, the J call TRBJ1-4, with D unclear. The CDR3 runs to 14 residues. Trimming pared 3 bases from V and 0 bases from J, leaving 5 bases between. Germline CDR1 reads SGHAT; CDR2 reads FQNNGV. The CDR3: CASSFFATNEKLFF. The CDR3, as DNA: TGTGCCAGCAGCTTCTTCGCAACTAATGAAAAACTGTTTTTT.

This chain's CDR3 is CSAPGPTNEKLFF. Here the CDR3 DNA reads TGCAGCGCCCCGGGGCCAACTAATGAAAAACTGTTTTTT. This chain links TRBV29-1 with TRBJ1-4, with TRBD1 as a possible D gene (5 bases). This CDR3 spans 13 amino acids. Deletions cut 7 bases from V and 0 bases from J, with 9 bases between. Germline V lookup: CDR1 SQVTM, CDR2 ANQGSEA.

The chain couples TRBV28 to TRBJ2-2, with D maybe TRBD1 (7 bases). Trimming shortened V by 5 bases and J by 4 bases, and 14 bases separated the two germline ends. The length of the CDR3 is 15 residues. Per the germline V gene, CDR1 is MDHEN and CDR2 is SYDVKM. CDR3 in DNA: TGTGCCAGCAGTCCGGGGGACAGATCCACCGGGGAGCTGTTTTTT. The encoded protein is CASSPGDRSTGELFF.

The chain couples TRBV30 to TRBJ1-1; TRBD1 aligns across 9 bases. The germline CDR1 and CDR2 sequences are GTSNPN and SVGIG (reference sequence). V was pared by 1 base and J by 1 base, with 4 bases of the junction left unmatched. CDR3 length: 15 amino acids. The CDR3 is CAWSDTGGPNTEAFF. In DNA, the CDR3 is TGTGCCTGGAGTGACACAGGGGGCCCGAACACTGAAGCTTTCTTT.

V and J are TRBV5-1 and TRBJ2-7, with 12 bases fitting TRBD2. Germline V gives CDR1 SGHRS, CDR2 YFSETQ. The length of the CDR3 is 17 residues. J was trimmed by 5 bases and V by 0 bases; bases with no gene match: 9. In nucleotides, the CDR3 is TGCGCCAGCAGCTTGGTAGGACTAGCGGGATTTCTAGACGAGCAGTACTTC. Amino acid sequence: CASSLVGLAGFLDEQYF.

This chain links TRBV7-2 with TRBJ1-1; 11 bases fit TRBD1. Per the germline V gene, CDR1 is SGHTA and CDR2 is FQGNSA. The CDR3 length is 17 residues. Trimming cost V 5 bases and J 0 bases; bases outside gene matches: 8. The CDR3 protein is CASSPRDRGTMNTEAFF. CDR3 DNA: TGTGCCAGCAGCCCCCGGGACAGGGGGACCATGAACACTGAAGCTTTCTTT. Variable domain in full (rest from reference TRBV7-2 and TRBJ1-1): GAGVSQSPSNKVTEKGKDVELRCDPISGHTALYWYRQSLGQGLEFLIYFQGNSAPDKSGLPSDRFSAERTGGSVSTLTIQRTQQEDSAVYLCASSPRDRGTMNTEAFFGQGTRLTVV.

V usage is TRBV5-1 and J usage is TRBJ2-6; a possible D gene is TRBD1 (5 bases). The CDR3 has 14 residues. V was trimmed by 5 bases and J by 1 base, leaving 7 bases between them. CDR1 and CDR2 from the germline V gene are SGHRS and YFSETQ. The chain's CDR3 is CASRDRSGANVLTF. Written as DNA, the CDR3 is TGCGCCAGCAGAGACAGATCTGGGGCCAACGTCCTGACTTTC. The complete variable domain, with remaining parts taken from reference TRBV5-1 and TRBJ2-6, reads KAGVTQTPRYLIKTRGQQVTLSCSPISGHRSVSWYQQTPGQGLQFLFEYFSETQRNKGNFPGRFSGRQFSNSRSEMNVSTLELGDSALYLCASRDRSGANVLTFGAGSRLTVL.

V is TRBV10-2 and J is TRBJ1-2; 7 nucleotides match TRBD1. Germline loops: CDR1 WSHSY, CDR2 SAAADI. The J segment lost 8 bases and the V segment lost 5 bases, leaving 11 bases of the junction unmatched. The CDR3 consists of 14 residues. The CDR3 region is CASSLTGYEGGYTF. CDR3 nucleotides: TGCGCCAGCAGTTTGACAGGGTACGAGGGGGGCTACACCTTC.

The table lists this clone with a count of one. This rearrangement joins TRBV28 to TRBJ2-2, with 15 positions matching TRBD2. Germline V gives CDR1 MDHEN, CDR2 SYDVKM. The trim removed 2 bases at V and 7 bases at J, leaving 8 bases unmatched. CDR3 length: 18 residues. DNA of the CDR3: TGTGCCAGCAGTTTACCCCCTGGACTAGCGGGGGGGTACGGGGAGCTGTTTTTT. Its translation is CASSLPPGLAGGYGELFF.

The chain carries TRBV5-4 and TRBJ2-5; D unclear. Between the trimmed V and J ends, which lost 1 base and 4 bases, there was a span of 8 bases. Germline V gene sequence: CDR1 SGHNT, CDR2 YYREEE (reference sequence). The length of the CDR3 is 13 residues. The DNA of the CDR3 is TGTGCCAGCAGCTTGCCCCTGACAGAGACCCAGTACTTC. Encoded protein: CASSLPLTETQYF.

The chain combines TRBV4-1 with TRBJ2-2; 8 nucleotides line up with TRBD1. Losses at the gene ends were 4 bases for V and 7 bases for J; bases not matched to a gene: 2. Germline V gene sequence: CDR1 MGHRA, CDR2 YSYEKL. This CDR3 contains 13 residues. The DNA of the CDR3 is TGCGCCAGCAGCCCGGACAGGGTCGGGGAGCTGTTTTTT. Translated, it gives CASSPDRVGELFF.

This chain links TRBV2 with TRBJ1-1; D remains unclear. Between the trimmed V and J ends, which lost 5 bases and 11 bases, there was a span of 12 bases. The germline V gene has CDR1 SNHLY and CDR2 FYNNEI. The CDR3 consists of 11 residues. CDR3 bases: TGTGCCAGCAGTCGGGAAAGCGAGGCTTTCTTT. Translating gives CASSRESEAFF.

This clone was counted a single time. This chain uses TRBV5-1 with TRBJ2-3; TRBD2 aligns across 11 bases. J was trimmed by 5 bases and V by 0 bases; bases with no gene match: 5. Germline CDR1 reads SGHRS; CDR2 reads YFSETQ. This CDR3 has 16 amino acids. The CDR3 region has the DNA TGCGCCAGCAGCTTGGAGGCTAGCGGGAGGCGAGATACGCAGTATTTT. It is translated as CASSLEASGRRDTQYF. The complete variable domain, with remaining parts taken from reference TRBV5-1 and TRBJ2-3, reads KAGVTQTPRYLIKTRGQQVTLSCSPISGHRSVSWYQQTPGQGLQFLFEYFSETQRNKGNFPGRFSGRQFSNSRSEMNVSTLELGDSALYLCASSLEASGRRDTQYFGPGTRLTVL.

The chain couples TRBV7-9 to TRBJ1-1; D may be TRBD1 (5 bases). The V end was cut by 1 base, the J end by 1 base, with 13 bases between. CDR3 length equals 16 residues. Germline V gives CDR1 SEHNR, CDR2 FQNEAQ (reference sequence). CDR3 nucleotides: TGTGCCAGCAGCTTAGTTGGGGCGTTGGGGAACACTGAAGCTTTCTTT. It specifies CASSLVGALGNTEAFF. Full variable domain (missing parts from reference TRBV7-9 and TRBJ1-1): DTGVSQNPRHKITKRGQNVTFRCDPISEHNRLYWYRQTLGQGPEFLTYFQNEAQLEKSRLLSDRFSAERPKGSFSTLEIQRTEQGDSAMYLCASSLVGALGNTEAFFGQGTRLTVV.

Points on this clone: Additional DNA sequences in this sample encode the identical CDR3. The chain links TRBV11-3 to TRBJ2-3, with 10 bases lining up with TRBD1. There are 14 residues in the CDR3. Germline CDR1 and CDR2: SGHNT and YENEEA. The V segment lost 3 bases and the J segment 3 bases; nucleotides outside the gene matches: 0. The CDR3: CASSLGQGTDTQYF. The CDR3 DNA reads TGTGCCAGCAGCTTGGGACAGGGGACAGATACGCAGTATTTT.

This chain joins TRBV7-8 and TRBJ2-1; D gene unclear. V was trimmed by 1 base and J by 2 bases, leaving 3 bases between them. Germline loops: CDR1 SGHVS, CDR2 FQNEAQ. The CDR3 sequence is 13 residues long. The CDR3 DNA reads TGTGCCAGCAGCTTAGGCCCCTACAATGAGCAGTTCTTC. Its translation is CASSLGPYNEQFF.

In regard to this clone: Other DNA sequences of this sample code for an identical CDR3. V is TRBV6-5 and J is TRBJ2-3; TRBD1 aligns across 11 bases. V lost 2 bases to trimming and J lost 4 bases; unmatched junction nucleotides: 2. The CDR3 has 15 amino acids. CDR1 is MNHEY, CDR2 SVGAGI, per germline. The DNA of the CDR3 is TGTGCCAGCAGTTACGGGACAGGGGGAGCAGATACGCAGTATTTT. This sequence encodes CASSYGTGGADTQYF.

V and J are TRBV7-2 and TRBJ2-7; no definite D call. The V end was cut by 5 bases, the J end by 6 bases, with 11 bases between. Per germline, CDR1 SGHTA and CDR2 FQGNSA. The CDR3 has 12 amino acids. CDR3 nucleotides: TGTGCCAGCAGCGGTTCGCGACGCGAGCAGTACTTC. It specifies CASSGSRREQYF.

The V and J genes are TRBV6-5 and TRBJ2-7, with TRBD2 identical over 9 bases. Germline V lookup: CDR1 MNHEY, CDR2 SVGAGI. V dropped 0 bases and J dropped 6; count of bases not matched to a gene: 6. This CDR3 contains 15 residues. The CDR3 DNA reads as TGTGCCAGCAGTTACTCGATTATAGCGGGAGTCGAGCAGTACTTC. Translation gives CASSYSIIAGVEQYF.

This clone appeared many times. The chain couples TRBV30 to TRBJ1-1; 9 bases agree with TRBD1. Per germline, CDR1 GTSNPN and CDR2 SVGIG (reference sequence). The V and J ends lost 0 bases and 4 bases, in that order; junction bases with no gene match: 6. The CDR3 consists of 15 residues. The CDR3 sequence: CAWSVPGTGTTEAFF. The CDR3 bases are TGTGCCTGGAGTGTACCCGGGACAGGGACCACTGAAGCTTTCTTT.

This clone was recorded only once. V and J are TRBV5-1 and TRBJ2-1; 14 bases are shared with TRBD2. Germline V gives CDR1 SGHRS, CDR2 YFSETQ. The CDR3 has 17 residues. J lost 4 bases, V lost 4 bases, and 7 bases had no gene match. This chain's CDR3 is CASSRGLAGEKYNEQFF. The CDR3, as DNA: TGCGCCAGCAGCAGGGGACTAGCGGGGGAGAAATACAATGAGCAGTTCTTC.

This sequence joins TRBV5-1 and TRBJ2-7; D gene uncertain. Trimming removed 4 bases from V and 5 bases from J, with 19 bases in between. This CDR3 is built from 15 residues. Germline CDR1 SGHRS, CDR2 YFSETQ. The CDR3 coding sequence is TGCGCCAGCAGCCCAACAAGGTTTGAGGCCCACGAGCAGTACTTC. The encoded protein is CASSPTRFEAHEQYF.

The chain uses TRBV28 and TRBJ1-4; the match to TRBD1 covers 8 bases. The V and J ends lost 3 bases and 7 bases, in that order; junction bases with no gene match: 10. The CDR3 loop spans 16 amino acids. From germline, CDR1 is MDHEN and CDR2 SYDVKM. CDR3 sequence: CASSFRTQGASEKLFF. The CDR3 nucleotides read TGTGCCAGCAGTTTCAGAACGCAGGGGGCTTCTGAAAAACTGTTTTTT.

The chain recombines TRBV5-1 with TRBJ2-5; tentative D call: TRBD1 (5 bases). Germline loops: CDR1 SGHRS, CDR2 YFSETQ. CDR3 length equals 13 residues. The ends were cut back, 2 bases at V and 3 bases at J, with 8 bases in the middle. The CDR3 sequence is CASSFAGKETQYF. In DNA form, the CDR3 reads TGCGCCAGCAGCTTCGCAGGGAAAGAGACCCAGTACTTC.

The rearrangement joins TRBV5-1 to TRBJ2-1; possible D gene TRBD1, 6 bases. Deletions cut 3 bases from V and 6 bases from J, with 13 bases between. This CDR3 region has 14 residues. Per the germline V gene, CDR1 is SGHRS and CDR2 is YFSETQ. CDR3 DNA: TGCGCCAGCAGCTCCCGACAGGATCGCAATGAGCAGTTCTTC. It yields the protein CASSSRQDRNEQFF.

CDR3 sequence reads: CASSGGLAGGTGELFF. The DNA for the CDR3 is TGTGCCAGCAGCGGCGGGCTAGCGGGGGGCACCGGGGAGCTGTTTTTT. The V and J genes are TRBV4-2 and TRBJ2-2, with TRBD2 matching over 11 bases. Trimming cost V 5 bases and J 4 bases; bases outside gene matches: 6. The CDR3 sequence is 16 residues long. Germline CDR1 is LGHNA and CDR2 is YNFKEQ.

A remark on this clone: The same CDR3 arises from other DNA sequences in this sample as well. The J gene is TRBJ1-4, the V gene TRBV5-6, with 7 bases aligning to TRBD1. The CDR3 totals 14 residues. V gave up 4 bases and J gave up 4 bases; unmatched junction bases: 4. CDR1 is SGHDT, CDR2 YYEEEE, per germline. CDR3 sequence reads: CASSLGTVNEKLFF. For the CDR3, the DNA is TGTGCCAGCAGCCTTGGGACAGTTAATGAAAAACTGTTTTTT.

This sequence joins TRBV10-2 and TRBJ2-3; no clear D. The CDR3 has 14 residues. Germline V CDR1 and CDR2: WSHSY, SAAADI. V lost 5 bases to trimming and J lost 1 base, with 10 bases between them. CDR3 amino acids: CASSRVGGTDTQYF. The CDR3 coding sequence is TGCGCCAGCAGTAGGGTCGGTGGCACAGATACGCAGTATTTT.